This T cell receptor beta chain emerged from a study of spatial heterogeneity in lung cancer. The overall study: The count of detected beta-chain sequences consistently exceeded that of alpha-chain sequences. Every unique TCR and UMI combination, on average, appeared more than ten times in raw reads.

Indicated time point: sample taken at primary tumor resection. Unsorted samples of tumor, nontumor lung or frozen PBMC had their whole RNA sequenced. Untreated early-stage non-small cell lung cancer patients, 70 to 85 in total, were the donors. The length of the CDR3 is 14 residues. The junction had 5 bases not matched to a gene; V was cut back by 3 bases and J by 4 bases. Germline V CDR1 and CDR2: SGHDT, YYEEEE. Every TCR cDNA molecule bore a unique molecular identifier. TCRdb re-called the 5' RACE reads through MiXCR, storing one row per CDR3 protein. The table shows tens of thousands of distinct CDR3 sequences, with 12% to 15% occurring only once.

This sequence joins TRBV5-6 and TRBJ1-1; 8 positions match TRBD1. Sequences were derived from PBMCs, sampled at surgery. The TCR was taken from a male donor with early-stage non-small cell lung cancer. This CDR3 is CASSYGQGGTEAFF. CDR3 coding DNA: TGTGCCAGCAGCTACGGACAGGGAGGCACTGAAGCTTTCTTT.